This T cell receptor (beta chain) was sequenced during a study of cytomegalovirus exposure and HLA in healthy donors. Germline V gives CDR1 SGHVS, CDR2 FNYEAQ. This CDR3 comprises 14 residues. The germline V and J ends were trimmed by 2 bases and 7 bases, with 12 bases remaining between them. Sequencing used immunoSEQ multiplex PCR; TCRdb keeps in-frame clones, though not all of them. Among 240,000 or so clones listed, around 85% were seen once. The chain combines TRBV7-6 with TRBJ1-5, with D uncertain. The sequenced sample was PBMCs. This TCR came from a woman aged 25 to 39 in good health and CMV-seropositive. Here the CDR3 DNA reads TGTGCCAGCAGCTTAAAACTAGACCCCCAGCCCCAGCATTTT. Protein sequence: CASSLKLDPQPQHF.